The 21 T cell receptor beta chains given below trace back to one sample, sequenced in a study of cytomegalovirus exposure and HLA in healthy donors. PCR involved 60 Vbeta and 13 Jbeta primers. TCRdb's copy holds only in-frame clones and misses some; the assay was immunoSEQ multiplex PCR. Seen here are 150,000 to 170,000 clones, approximately 80% observed once, and the top ten hold about 13%. The sequencing sample was made of PBMCs. These TCRs come from a young man in good health and CMV-seropositive.

The chain couples TRBV6-5 to TRBJ1-1; 9 bases align to TRBD1. There are 14 residues in the CDR3. Per the germline V gene, CDR1 is MNHEY and CDR2 is SVGAGI. Unmatched junction bases numbered 8, after V lost 7 bases and J lost 5 bases. In DNA form, the CDR3 reads TGTGCCAGCACCCACAGGGGGCCAGGGACTGAAGCTTTCTTT. Its translation: CASTHRGPGTEAFF.

This clone showed up just a few times. The chain has TRBV19 and TRBJ1-5; no clear D. There are 14 residues in the CDR3. Trimming cost V 3 bases and J 3 bases, with 9 bases left between them. Germline-derived CDR1 and CDR2 are LNHDA and SQIVND (reference sequence). The CDR3 sequence: CASSIEVFNQPQHF. The DNA of the CDR3 is TGTGCCAGTAGTATCGAGGTATTCAATCAGCCCCAGCATTTT.

This clone has only a few counts. The genes are TRBV5-4 and TRBJ2-2; TRBD2 matches 7 bases. CDR3 length: 16 residues. V lost 0 bases, J lost 0 bases, and 2 bases stayed unmatched. In germline, CDR1 is SGHNT, CDR2 YYREEE (reference sequence). CDR3: CASSLELAANTGELFF. The DNA for the CDR3 is TGTGCCAGCAGCTTGGAGCTAGCGGCGAACACCGGGGAGCTGTTTTTT.

This chain joins TRBV5-1 and TRBJ1-1; 8 bases are shared with TRBD1. The CDR3 is 16 amino acids. Germline V lookup: CDR1 SGHRS, CDR2 YFSETQ. V was pared by 4 bases and J by 6 bases, with 14 bases of the junction left unmatched. The CDR3 DNA reads as TGCGCCAGCAGCATATCCCCCCGGACAGGGAATTCTGAAGCTTTCTTT. Translating it yields CASSISPRTGNSEAFF. Supplemented by reference TRBV5-1 and TRBJ1-1, the full variable domain reads KAGVTQTPRYLIKTRGQQVTLSCSPISGHRSVSWYQQTPGQGLQFLFEYFSETQRNKGNFPGRFSGRQFSNSRSEMNVSTLELGDSALYLCASSISPRTGNSEAFFGQGTRLTVV.

The CDR3 coding sequence is TGTGCCAGCAGCCTTTCCGGGAGGACTCTAGCCAGCACAGATACGCAGTATTTT. Translation gives CASSLSGRTLASTDTQYF. V and J are TRBV11-2 and TRBJ2-3; 7 bases line up with TRBD2. Germline loops: CDR1 SGHAT, CDR2 FQNNGV. V lost 5 bases, J lost 0 bases, and 14 bases stayed unmatched. The CDR3 has 18 amino acids. The full variable domain, in which reference TRBV11-2 and TRBJ2-3 provide the parts outside the CDR3, is EAGVAQSPRYKIIEKRQSVAFWCNPISGHATLYWYQQILGQGPKLLIQFQNNGVVDDSQLPKDRFSAERLKGVDSTLKIQPAKLEDSAVYLCASSLSGRTLASTDTQYFGPGTRLTVL.

The V and J genes are TRBV10-1 and TRBJ2-5; TRBD2 matches at 7 bases. The CDR3 extends over 15 amino acids. Germline-derived CDR1 and CDR2 are WNHNN and SYGVQD (reference sequence). V trimming: 6 bases; J trimming: 3 bases; junction bases outside the gene matches: 10. CDR3 bases: TGCGCCAGCAGCCCCGCGACGGCGGGGGAAGAGACCCAGTACTTC. Translation gives CASSPATAGEETQYF.

The chain has TRBV7-2 and TRBJ1-3; D gene uncertain. This CDR3 contains 14 residues. CDR1 and CDR2 from the germline V gene are SGHTA and FQGNSA. Trimming left V 5 bases short and J 4 bases short, with 12 bases between. The CDR3 nucleotides are TGTGCCAGCAGCGAGTCCACGGGGGGAAACACCATATATTTT. This sequence encodes CASSESTGGNTIYF.

The chain combines TRBV19 with TRBJ2-5, with TRBD2 matching 12 bases. The CDR3 is 15 amino acids. Germline V gives CDR1 LNHDA, CDR2 SQIVND (reference sequence). Losses at the gene ends were 6 bases for V and 2 bases for J; bases not matched to a gene: 4. The chain's CDR3 is CASRRLAGVQETQYF. CDR3 nucleotide sequence: TGTGCCAGTAGGAGACTAGCGGGAGTTCAAGAGACCCAGTACTTC.

The rearrangement joins TRBV7-9 to TRBJ2-1; D is possibly TRBD2 (5 bases). The CDR3 loop spans 17 amino acids. Trimming stripped 2 bases from V and 0 bases from J, with 14 bases between. Germline-derived CDR1 and CDR2 are SEHNR and FQNEAQ (reference sequence). The CDR3 spells CASSLRTQQSSYNEQFF. For the CDR3, the DNA is TGTGCCAGCAGCTTAAGGACTCAACAGAGCTCCTACAATGAGCAGTTCTTC.

The chain is built from TRBV20-1 and TRBJ2-4; TRBD2 might be the D (5 bases). The CDR3 is made up of 11 amino acids. V was shortened by 0 bases and J by 15 bases, with 12 bases between the two germline ends. Germline CDR1 and CDR2: DFQATT and SNEGSKA (reference sequence). The CDR3 DNA reads TGCAGTGCTAGAGATCACGCGGGCGGGTACTTC. This codes for CSARDHAGGYF.

The CDR3 is CSVDGETSREQYF. The CDR3 DNA follows: TGCAGCGTTGATGGTGAAACTAGCCGCGAGCAGTACTTC. The V gene is TRBV29-1, the J gene TRBJ2-7; a possible D gene is TRBD2 (6 bases). The CDR3 has 13 residues. V was pared by 3 bases and J by 6 bases, with 15 bases between. Germline V gives CDR1 SQVTM, CDR2 ANQGSEA.

This chain uses TRBV29-1 with TRBJ2-1; TRBD2 aligns across 9 bases. Germline V gene lookup returns CDR1 SQVTM and CDR2 ANQGSEA. Unmatched junction bases numbered 11, after V lost 1 base and J lost 4 bases. This CDR3 spans 17 amino acids. For the CDR3, the DNA is TGCAGCGTTGAAGGAACCCAGGGACTAGCAGAGTACAATGAGCAGTTCTTC. This sequence encodes CSVEGTQGLAEYNEQFF.

V and J are TRBV21-1 and TRBJ2-7; the table's TRBD1 call for D was not verified on the DNA. TRBV21-1 has pseudogene status. The CDR3 runs to 14 residues. The CDR3 DNA reads TGTGCCAGCAGCAACGGACAGAGAAACTACGAGCAGTACTTC. Translating gives CASSNGQRNYEQYF.

The chain recombines TRBV2 with TRBJ1-2; D unclear. Germline V gene lookup returns CDR1 SNHLY and CDR2 FYNNEI. The V end was cut by 3 bases, the J end by 2 bases, with 10 bases between. This CDR3 contains 14 residues. The CDR3 loop reads CASSDQRSNYGYTF. DNA for the CDR3: TGTGCCAGCAGTGATCAGAGGTCGAACTATGGCTACACCTTC.

Regarding this clone: Within the sample, other DNA sequences also encode this same CDR3. This chain links TRBV7-9 with TRBJ2-7, with no clear D. This CDR3 has 11 amino acids. Germline V gene data show CDR1 as SEHNR and CDR2 as FQNEAQ (reference sequence). Deletions cut 5 bases from V and 1 base from J, with 3 bases between. DNA for the CDR3: TGTGCCAGCAGCCCATCCTACGAGCAGTACTTC. Translating gives CASSPSYEQYF.

V is TRBV12-5 and J is TRBJ1-5; TRBD1 is a possible D gene (6 bases). The CDR3 extends over 19 amino acids. Germline V gene data show CDR1 as LGHNT and CDR2 as FRNRAP. The germline V and J ends were trimmed by 0 bases and 0 bases, with 18 bases remaining between them. Here the CDR3 reads CASGLVSGEASYSNQPQHF. Here the CDR3 DNA reads TGTGCTAGTGGTTTGGTCTCAGGGGAAGCCTCCTATAGCAATCAGCCCCAGCATTTT. The full variable domain, in which reference TRBV12-5 and TRBJ1-5 provide the parts outside the CDR3, is DARVTQTPRHKVTEMGQEVTMRCQPILGHNTVFWYRQTMMQGLELLAYFRNRAPLDDSGMPKDRFSAEMPDATLATLKIQPSEPRDSAVYFCASGLVSGEASYSNQPQHFGDGTRLSIL.

The chain is built from TRBV4-2 and TRBJ1-2, with 7 bases lining up with TRBD1. After removal of 0 bases from V and 4 bases from J, the junction contained 8 bases not matched to a gene. Germline V gives CDR1 LGHNA, CDR2 YNFKEQ. CDR3 length: 16 residues. Here the CDR3 DNA reads TGTGCCAGCAGCCAAGATCGGAACTCAGGGGGCTATGGCTACACCTTC. It encodes CASSQDRNSGGYGYTF.

CDR3 bases: TGTGCCAGCAGCTTCCAGAATACAACTAATGAAAAACTGTTTTTT. This codes for CASSFQNTTNEKLFF. This chain joins TRBV11-3 and TRBJ1-4; D not resolved. CDR1 is SGHNT, CDR2 YENEEA, per germline. The CDR3 is made up of 15 amino acids. Trimming removed 3 bases from V and 0 bases from J, with 8 bases in between.

V and J are TRBV27 and TRBJ2-1; 7 bases are shared with TRBD2. The CDR3 loop spans 15 amino acids. CDR1 and CDR2 from the germline V gene are MNHEY and SMNVEV (reference sequence). The V and J ends lost 8 bases and 5 bases, in that order; junction bases with no gene match: 12. The CDR3 spells CASRRSGTPDNEQFF. DNA of the CDR3: TGTGCCAGCCGGAGGAGCGGGACCCCCGACAATGAGCAGTTCTTC.

The genes are TRBV9 and TRBJ2-7; D is possibly TRBD2 (6 bases). Germline-derived CDR1 and CDR2 are SGDLS and YYNGEE. The ends were cut back, 5 bases at V and 2 bases at J, with 14 bases in the middle. The CDR3 sequence is 14 residues long. CDR3 coding DNA: TGTGCCAGCAGTCCCGGCGGGGTCACCTACGAGCAGTACTTC. Its translation: CASSPGGVTYEQYF.

The rearrangement links TRBV25-1 to TRBJ1-4; possibly TRBD1 for D (5 bases). Germline V gene sequence: CDR1 MGHDK, CDR2 SYGVNS. Trimming removed 1 base at V and 5 bases at J, with 17 bases between. CDR3 length equals 17 residues. CDR3 sequence reads: CASSEFGAAAQNEKLFF. In DNA form, the CDR3 reads TGTGCCAGCAGTGAATTTGGGGCCGCCGCCCAAAATGAAAAACTGTTTTTT. The variable domain in full, with the rest retrieved from reference TRBV25-1 and TRBJ1-4, is EADIYQTPRYLVIGTGKKITLECSQTMGHDKMYWYQQDPGMELHLIHYSYGVNSTEKGDLSSESTVSRIRTEHFPLTLESARPSHTSQYLCASSEFGAAAQNEKLFFGSGTQLSVL.